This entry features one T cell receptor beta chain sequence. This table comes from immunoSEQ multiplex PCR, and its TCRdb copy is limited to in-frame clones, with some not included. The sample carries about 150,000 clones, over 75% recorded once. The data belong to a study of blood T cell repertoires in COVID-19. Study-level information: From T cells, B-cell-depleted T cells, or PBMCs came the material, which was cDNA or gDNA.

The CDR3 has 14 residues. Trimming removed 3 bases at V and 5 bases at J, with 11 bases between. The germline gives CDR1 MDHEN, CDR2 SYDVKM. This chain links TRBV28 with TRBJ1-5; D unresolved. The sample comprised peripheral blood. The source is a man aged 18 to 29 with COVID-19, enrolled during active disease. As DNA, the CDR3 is TGTGCCAGCAGTTTGGGCAGCCGGTATCAGCCCCAGCATTTT. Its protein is CASSLGSRYQPQHF.